This TCR beta chain stems from a study of identical twins. Study results and caveats: An excess of low generation probability was shown by twin-shared out-of-frame alpha sequences. Out-of-frame beta sequences exhibited a weaker degree of excess twin sharing. Conclusions came from cross-sectional statistical analysis, not from following the same donors.

TCRdb independently ran MiXCR on the 5' RACE reads; one entry per CDR3 protein. The sample includes hundreds of thousands of distinct CDR3 sequences, approximately 9% seen only once; the top ten take roughly 0.97%. This clonotype was detected a few times. Its cognate antigen is unknown. The CDR3 extends over 15 amino acids. V lost 2 bases and J lost 3, with 15 bases in between. Germline V gives CDR1 SGHRS, CDR2 YFSETQ. In addition, the sample was reused for a study of yellow fever vaccine responses in identical twins.

Sequencing used PBMCs. This TCR derives from a woman aged 18-29 years in good health. The V and J genes are TRBV5-1 and TRBJ2-7; D could derive from TRBD1 or TRBD2 (6 bases each). CDR3 amino acids: CASSLGSGARYEQYF. The CDR3 DNA is TGCGCCAGCAGCTTAGGGTCGGGGGCGCGCTACGAGCAGTACTTC.